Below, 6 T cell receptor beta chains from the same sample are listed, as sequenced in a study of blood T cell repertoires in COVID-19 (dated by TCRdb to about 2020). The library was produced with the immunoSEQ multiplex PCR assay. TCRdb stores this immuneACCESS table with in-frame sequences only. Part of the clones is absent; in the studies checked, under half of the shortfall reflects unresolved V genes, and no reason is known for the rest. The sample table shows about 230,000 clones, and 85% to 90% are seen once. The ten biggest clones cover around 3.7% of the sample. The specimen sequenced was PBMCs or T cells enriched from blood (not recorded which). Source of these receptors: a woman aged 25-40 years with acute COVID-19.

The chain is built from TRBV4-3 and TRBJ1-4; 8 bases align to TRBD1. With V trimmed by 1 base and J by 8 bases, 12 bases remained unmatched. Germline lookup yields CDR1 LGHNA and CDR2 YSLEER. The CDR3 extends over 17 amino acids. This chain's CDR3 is CASSQVYRGTGLEKLFF. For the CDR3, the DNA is TGCGCCAGCAGCCAAGTCTACCGTGGGACAGGCTTAGAAAAACTGTTTTTT.

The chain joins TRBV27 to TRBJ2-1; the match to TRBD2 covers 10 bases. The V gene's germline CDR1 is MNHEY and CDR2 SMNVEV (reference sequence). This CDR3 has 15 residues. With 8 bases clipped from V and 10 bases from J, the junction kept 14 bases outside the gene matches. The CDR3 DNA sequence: TGTGCCAGCTGGGAGAGGCTAGCGGGGGTGAGGGAGCAGTTCTTC. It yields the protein CASWERLAGVREQFF.

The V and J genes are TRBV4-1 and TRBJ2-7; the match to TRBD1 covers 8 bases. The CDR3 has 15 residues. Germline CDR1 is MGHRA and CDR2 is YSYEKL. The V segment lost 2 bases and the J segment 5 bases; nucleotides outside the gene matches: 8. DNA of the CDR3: TGCGCCAGCAGCCAAATGGACAGGGCTTTCCACGAGCAGTACTTC. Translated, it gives CASSQMDRAFHEQYF.

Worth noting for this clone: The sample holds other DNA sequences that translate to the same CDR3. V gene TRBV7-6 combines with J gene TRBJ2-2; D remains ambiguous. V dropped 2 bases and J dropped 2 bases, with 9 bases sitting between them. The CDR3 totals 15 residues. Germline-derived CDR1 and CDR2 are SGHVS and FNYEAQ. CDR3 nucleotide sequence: TGTGCCAGCAGCTTATTCGCGGCTAACACCGGGGAGCTGTTTTTT. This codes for CASSLFAANTGELFF.

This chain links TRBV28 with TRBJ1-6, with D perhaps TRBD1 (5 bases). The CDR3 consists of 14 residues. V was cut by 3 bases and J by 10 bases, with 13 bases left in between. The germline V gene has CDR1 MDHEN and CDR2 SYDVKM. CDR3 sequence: CASSFPQGGSPLHF. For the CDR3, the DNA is TGTGCCAGCAGTTTCCCCCAGGGAGGCTCACCCCTCCACTTT.

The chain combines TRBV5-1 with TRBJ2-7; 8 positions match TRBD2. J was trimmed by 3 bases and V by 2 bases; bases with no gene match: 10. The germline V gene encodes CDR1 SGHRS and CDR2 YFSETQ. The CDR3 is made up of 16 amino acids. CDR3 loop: CASSFSGGPTFYEQYF. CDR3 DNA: TGCGCCAGCAGCTTCTCGGGGGGGCCAACGTTCTACGAGCAGTACTTC.